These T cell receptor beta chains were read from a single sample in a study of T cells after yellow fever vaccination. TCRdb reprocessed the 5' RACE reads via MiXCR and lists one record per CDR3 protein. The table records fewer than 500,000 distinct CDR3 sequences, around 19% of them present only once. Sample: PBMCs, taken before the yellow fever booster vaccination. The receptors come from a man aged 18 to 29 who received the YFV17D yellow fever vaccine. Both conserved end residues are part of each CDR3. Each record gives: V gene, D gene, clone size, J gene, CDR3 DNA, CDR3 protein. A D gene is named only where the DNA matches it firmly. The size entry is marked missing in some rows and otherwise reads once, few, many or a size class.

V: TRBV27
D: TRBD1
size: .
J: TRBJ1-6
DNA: TGTGCCAGCAGTCCGGGACAGGGGGTGGTTTCACCCCTCCACTTT
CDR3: CASSPGQGVVSPLHF

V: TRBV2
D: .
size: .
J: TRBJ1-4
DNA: TGTGCCAGCAGTGAACCGGGGGCAAATGAAAAACTGTTTTTT
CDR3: CASSEPGANEKLFF

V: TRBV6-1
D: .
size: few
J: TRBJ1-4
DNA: TGTGCCAGCAGTGCCAAGACAGGCCGAGAGAATGAAAAACTGTTTTTT
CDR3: CASSAKTGRENEKLFF

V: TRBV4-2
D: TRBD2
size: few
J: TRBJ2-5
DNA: TGTGCCAGCAGCTCGGGACTAGCGGGGGTAGAGACCCAGTACTTC
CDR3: CASSSGLAGVETQYF

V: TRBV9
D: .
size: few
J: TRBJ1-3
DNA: TGTGCCAGCAGTTGGGGCGCTGGAAACACCATATATTTT
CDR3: CASSWGAGNTIYF

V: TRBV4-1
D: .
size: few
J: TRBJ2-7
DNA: TGCGCCAGCAGCCGCCTGGGATTTCTCTCCTACGAGCAGTACTTC
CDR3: CASSRLGFLSYEQYF

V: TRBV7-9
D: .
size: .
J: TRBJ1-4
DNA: TGTGCCAGCAGTGCCTCGGAAAAACTGTTTTTT
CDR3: CASSASEKLFF

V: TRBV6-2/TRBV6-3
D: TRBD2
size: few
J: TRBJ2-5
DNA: TGTGCCAGCAGCTACGGACTAGCGGGGGGCGAAGAGACCCAGTACTTC
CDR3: CASSYGLAGGEETQYF

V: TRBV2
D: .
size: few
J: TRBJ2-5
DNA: TGTGCCAGCAGTTACACCCAAGAGACCCAGTACTTC
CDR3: CASSYTQETQYF

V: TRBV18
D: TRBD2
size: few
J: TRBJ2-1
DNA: TGTGCCAGCTCAACCGGGACTAGCGTTGGAGGGGAGCAGTTCTTC
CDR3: CASSTGTSVGGEQFF

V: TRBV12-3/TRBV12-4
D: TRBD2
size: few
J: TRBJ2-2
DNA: TGTGCCAGCAGTTCCCACGCCCCGGGGGGCGGGGAGCTGTTTTTT
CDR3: CASSSHAPGGGELFF

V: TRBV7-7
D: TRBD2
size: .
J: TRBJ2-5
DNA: TGTGCTAGCAGCTTACGCGGGGGACCCGAAGAGACCCAGTACTTC
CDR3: CASSLRGGPEETQYF

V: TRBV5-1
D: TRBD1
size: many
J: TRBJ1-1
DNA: TGCGCCAGCAGCCAGGGGGCGCAAGGCACTGAAGCTTTCTTT
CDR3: CASSQGAQGTEAFF

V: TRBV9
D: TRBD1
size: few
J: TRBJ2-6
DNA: TGTGCCAGCAGCGTGACAGGGGGTCCCTCTGGGGCCAACGTCCTGACTTTC
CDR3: CASSVTGGPSGANVLTF

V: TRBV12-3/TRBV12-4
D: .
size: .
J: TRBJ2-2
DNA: TGTGCCAGCAGGGCCCGGTTGGCCGGGGAGCTGTTTTTT
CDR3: CASRARLAGELFF

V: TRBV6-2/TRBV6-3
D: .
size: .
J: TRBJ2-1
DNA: TGTGCCAGCAGTTATCTGACTATGAATGAGCAGTTCTTC
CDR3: CASSYLTMNEQFF

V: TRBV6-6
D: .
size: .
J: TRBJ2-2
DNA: TGTGCCAGCAGTTATCCGACCGGGGAGCTGTTTTTT
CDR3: CASSYPTGELFF

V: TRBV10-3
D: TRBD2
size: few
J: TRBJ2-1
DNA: TGTGCCATCATGTCTAGCGGGGGCTATGAGCAGTTCTTC
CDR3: CAIMSSGGYEQFF

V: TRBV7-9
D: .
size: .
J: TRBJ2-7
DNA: TGTGCCAGCAGCTCGGACGGCCGCGAGCAGTACTTC
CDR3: CASSSDGREQYF

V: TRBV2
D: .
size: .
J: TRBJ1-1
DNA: TGTGCCAGCAGTGAGGCAGGCACTGAAGCTTTCTTT
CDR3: CASSEAGTEAFF